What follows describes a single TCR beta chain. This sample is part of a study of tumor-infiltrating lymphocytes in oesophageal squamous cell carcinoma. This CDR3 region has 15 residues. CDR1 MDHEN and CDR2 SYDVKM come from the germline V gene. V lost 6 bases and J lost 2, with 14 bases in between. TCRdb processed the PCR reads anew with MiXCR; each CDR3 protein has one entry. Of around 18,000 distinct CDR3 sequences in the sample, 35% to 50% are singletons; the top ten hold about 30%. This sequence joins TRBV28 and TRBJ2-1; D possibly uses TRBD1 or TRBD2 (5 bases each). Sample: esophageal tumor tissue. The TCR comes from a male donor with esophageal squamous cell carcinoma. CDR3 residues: CASSRRDGTYNEQFF. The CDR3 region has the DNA TGTGCCAGCAGCCGCCGGGACGGTACCTACAATGAGCAGTTCTTC.